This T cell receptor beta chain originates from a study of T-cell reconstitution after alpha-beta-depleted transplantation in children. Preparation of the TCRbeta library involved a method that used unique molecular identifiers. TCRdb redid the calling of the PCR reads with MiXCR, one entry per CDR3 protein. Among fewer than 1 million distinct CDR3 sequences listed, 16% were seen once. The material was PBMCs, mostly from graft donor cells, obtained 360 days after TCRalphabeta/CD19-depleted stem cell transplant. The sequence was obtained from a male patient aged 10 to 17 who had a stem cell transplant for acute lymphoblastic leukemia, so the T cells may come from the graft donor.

The CDR3 is CASSLPGQGKNTEAFF. The CDR3 region has the DNA TGCGCCAGCAGCCTACCGGGACAGGGGAAGAACACTGAAGCTTTCTTT. The rearrangement uses TRBV5-1 and TRBJ1-1; 10 bases are a match to TRBD1. This CDR3 is built from 16 residues. V was clipped by 4 bases and J by 1 base; unmatched bases: 7. The V gene's germline CDR1 is SGHRS and CDR2 YFSETQ.